These 5 T cell receptor beta chains were sequenced from one sample in a study of cytomegalovirus exposure and HLA in healthy donors (dated by TCRdb to between 2016 and 2019). The library was obtained by the immunoSEQ multiplex PCR assay. The table was pulled from immuneACCESS by TCRdb, which kept in-frame rearrangements only. Such tables lose some clones; where checked, under half of the loss comes from unresolved V genes, and the rest has no known cause. Within this sample are 170,000 or so clones, with 65% to 85% of them counted one time only. The ten largest clonotypes hold approximately 3% of the sample. Source material: PBMCs. The receptors originated from a woman aged 18-29 years in good health and CMV-seropositive.

The V gene is TRBV10-3, the J gene TRBJ2-3; 13 bases agree with TRBD2. V was clipped by 7 bases and J by 5 bases; unmatched bases: 6. The CDR3 runs 15 residues. The V gene's germline CDR1 is ENHRY and CDR2 SYGVKD. CDR3 protein: CAITRTSGGEDTQYF. CDR3 DNA: TGTGCCATCACACGGACTAGCGGGGGAGAAGATACGCAGTATTTT.

CDR3 nucleotides: TGTGCCAGTAGTCCATTGCGTAATTCACCCCTCCACTTT. This translates into CASSPLRNSPLHF. The chain recombines TRBV19 with TRBJ1-6, with D hard to call. V lost 5 bases and J 6 bases, leaving 8 bases between the germline ends. This CDR3 spans 13 amino acids. CDR1 and CDR2 (germline): LNHDA, SQIVND (reference sequence).

The chain recombines TRBV6-5 with TRBJ2-1; 10 bases align to TRBD2. Losses at the gene ends were 8 bases for V and 5 bases for J; bases not matched to a gene: 6. The CDR3 extends over 14 amino acids. Germline CDR1 reads MNHEY; CDR2 reads SVGAGI. CDR3 sequence (DNA): TGTGCCAGCCCAACTAGCGGGGCAAACAATGAGCAGTTCTTC. It specifies CASPTSGANNEQFF.

This clone was seen more than once but under ten times. This chain links TRBV6-5 with TRBJ2-1, with TRBD2 matching over 7 bases. Germline V gene lookup returns CDR1 MNHEY and CDR2 SVGAGI. This CDR3 spans 16 amino acids. The ends lost 4 bases at V and 7 bases at J; junction bases unmatched: 13. The CDR3 DNA sequence: TGTGCCAGCAGTTCGCTTCGTGGGACTATGGAGAATGAGCAGTTCTTC. It encodes CASSSLRGTMENEQFF.

The chain is built from TRBV28 and TRBJ2-5; the match to TRBD2 covers 10 bases. The V segment lost 1 base and the J segment 5 bases; nucleotides outside the gene matches: 4. This CDR3 region has 15 residues. Germline CDR1 reads MDHEN; CDR2 reads SYDVKM. The CDR3 bases are TGTGCCAGCAGTTTATTTAGCGGGGGGACGGAGACCCAGTACTTC. Encoded protein: CASSLFSGGTETQYF.